Each of the 4 T cell receptor beta chains below was sequenced from the same sample in a study of blood T cell repertoires in COVID-19. This table comes from immunoSEQ multiplex PCR, and its TCRdb copy is limited to in-frame clones, with some not included. The sample carries 97,000 or so clones, about nine tenths recorded once. The sample was peripheral blood. These receptors originate from a man in his 60s with acute or convalescent COVID-19.

J is TRBJ1-4 and V is TRBV9; D not certain. The CDR3 sequence is 15 residues long. Germline V CDR1 and CDR2: SGDLS, YYNGEE. The V gene lost 0 bases and the J gene lost 3 bases, with 9 bases spanning the gap. CDR3 sequence reads: CASSVGQAPNEKLFF. The CDR3 nucleotides are TGTGCCAGCAGCGTAGGCCAAGCACCTAATGAAAAACTGTTTTTT.

The CDR3 DNA is TGTGCCAGCAGCTTGGTTGCGGAAGAGACCCAGTACTTC. Residues: CASSLVAEETQYF. This chain joins TRBV5-8 and TRBJ2-5; D remains ambiguous. Germline V gives CDR1 SGHTS, CDR2 YDEGEE. The CDR3 runs to 13 residues. The V end was cut by 0 bases, the J end by 3 bases, with 6 bases between.

The J gene is TRBJ1-1, the V gene TRBV27; TRBD1 matches at 12 bases. The V gene end was trimmed by 2 bases and the J gene end by 7 bases; junction bases not matched to a gene: 8. Germline values: CDR1 MNHEY, CDR2 SMNVEV (reference sequence). The CDR3 sequence is 16 residues long. CDR3 amino acids: CASSLGTGGRRGEAFF. In DNA form, the CDR3 reads TGTGCCAGCAGTTTAGGGACAGGGGGCAGGCGAGGTGAAGCTTTCTTT.

Regarding this clone: Other DNA sequences in this sample translate to the same CDR3. The V and J genes are TRBV7-9 and TRBJ1-5, with unresolved D. Trimming removed 4 bases at V and 4 bases at J, with 5 bases between. Germline-derived CDR1 and CDR2 are SEHNR and FQNEAQ (reference sequence). The CDR3 spans 12 residues. CDR3 amino acids: CASSSNNQPQHF. CDR3 DNA sequence: TGTGCCAGCAGCTCCAATAATCAGCCCCAGCATTTT.